This T cell receptor (beta chain) was identified in a study of blood T cell repertoires in COVID-19. For the study at large: Acute and convalescent COVID-19 samples came from the United States, Italy and Spain. From T cells, B-cell-depleted T cells, or PBMCs came the material, which was cDNA or gDNA.

CDR3 length: 14 amino acids. Trimming stripped 0 bases from V and 2 bases from J, with 8 bases between. CDR1 and CDR2 from the germline V gene are SGHRS and YFSETQ. Using immunoSEQ multiplex PCR, the repertoire was profiled, and TCRdb retains in-frame clones only, with some absent. The data show hundreds of thousands of clones, approximately 86% seen once. A word on this clone: Other DNA sequences of this sample code for an identical CDR3.

The origin of this receptor is a woman in her thirties or forties with acute COVID-19. This chain uses TRBV5-1 with TRBJ1-1; no reliable D call. Sequencing was done on a sample of PBMCs or T cells enriched from blood (not recorded which). The CDR3 nucleotides are TGCGCCAGCAGCTTGGGTGGCCGAAACACTGAAGCTTTCTTT. This encodes CASSLGGRNTEAFF.